This TCR delta chain was found in a study of γδ T cells in repeated Plasmodium falciparum infection (dated by TCRdb to the early 2020s). For the wider study: Malian children exposed to intense seasonal malaria transmission were enrolled in the natural-infection arm and compared with Australian children matched for age and gender. Samples were collected from controlled-infection subjects at baseline, immediately before selected infections, and 21 days after each infection. Malian gammadelta TCR repertoires were analysed cross-sectionally in periods with no transmission and longitudinally across episodes of acute febrile malaria. The study examined how repeated Plasmodium falciparum infection shapes the human gammadelta T cell repertoire, using natural infection in Mali and controlled human malaria infection. Four controlled human malaria infections were administered to about five malaria-naive U.S. adults over around 600 days by bites from P. falciparum NF54-infected Anopheles stephensi mosquitoes. What the research found in general, with its limitations: Because the controlled-infection cohort was small, analysis of inter-individual variability in gammadelta T cell responses was limited. Waves of new clonotype selection in Vdelta2-negative, largely Vdelta1+, gammadelta TCR repertoires appeared to be driven by repeated controlled infections. Vgamma9/Vdelta2+ TCR repertoires kept a highly stable polyclonal repertoire across time and infection, and many TCRgamma sequences overlapped between individuals. Compared with the repertoires of Australian children, the Vdelta2-negative gammadelta TCR repertoires of Malian children appeared more clonally expanded, less diverse and less shared. The Malian cohort was drawn from a small rural village made up mostly of one ethnic group, which limits generalizability.

The cysteine opens and the phenylalanine closes a CDR3 of 23 amino acids. Just CDR3 DNA is preserved here, 69 bases in frame from base 1. At the junction V is shortened by 6 bases and J by 1 base; bases outside the gene matches: 28. CDR1 TSWWSYY and CDR2 QGS were looked up in the germline V gene. For bulk TCR repertoire analysis, Vgamma9/Vdelta2+ and Vdelta2-negative gammadelta T cell populations were flow-sorted out of peripheral blood mononuclear cells. Comment on this clone: What this receptor recognizes is not known. For this DNA, TCRdb reports the protein of a much larger clone, which diverges at residue 8, most likely from a read error; the protein presented here is translated directly from the DNA.

Receptors were amplified or captured by multiplex PCR. Sequencer: Illumina MiSeq. From each sorted gammadelta T cell sample, both TCR gamma (TRG) and TCR delta (TRD) chains were sequenced. In the paper's pipeline: Repertoire analyses included clonotype tree plots, accumulated frequency of the top 20 clonotypes, diversity index (DI) and D75 metrics. In TCRdb, clones were called once more from the public reads by CATT, and rows of identical DNA were later combined. It is TCRdb's table, rather than the study itself, that gives the V and J calls and clone size. The sample contains around 52,000 delta-chain clones, over 1.5% of them found a single time. The ten biggest clones cover about 15% of the sample.

The source is a pool of human donors (malaria-infected and uninfected, not separated). The receptor chain draws on TRDV1 and TRDJ1; 11 central nucleotides agree with TRDD3. Specimen: gamma-delta T cells from blood. The nucleotide sequence reads TGTGCTCTTGGCGCGACGCGGGTCTCCCCCGTACTGGGGGATAGATTTGGCACCGATAAACTCATCTTT. Translated, it gives CALGATRVSPVLGDRFGTDKLIF.